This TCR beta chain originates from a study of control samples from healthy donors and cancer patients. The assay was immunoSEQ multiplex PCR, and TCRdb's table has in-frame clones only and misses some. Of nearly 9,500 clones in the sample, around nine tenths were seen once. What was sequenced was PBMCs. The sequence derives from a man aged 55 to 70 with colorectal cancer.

CDR3 amino acids: CASSTGSQRTQYF. DNA for the CDR3: TGTGCCAGCTCTACGGGCTCTCAAAGGACCCAGTACTTC. The chain has TRBV12-3 or TRBV12-4 and TRBJ2-5; D gene uncertain. This CDR3 is 13 amino acids long. V was trimmed by 8 bases and J by 7 bases, leaving 17 bases between them.